The sequence of this TCR beta chain was determined in a study of blood T cells in healthy people across ages. Trimming cost V 4 bases and J 6 bases; bases outside gene matches: 6. Germline V gene lookup returns CDR1 SGHRS and CDR2 YFSETQ. The CDR3 spans 14 residues. This clonotype was seen only a few times. With a J-beta primer mix and a sample-barcoded 5' primer, a second PCR ran 7 to 11 cycles. One entry per CDR3 protein results from TCRdb running MiXCR on the 5' RACE reads. The repertoire holds about 570,000 distinct CDR3 sequences, with about 26% as singletons. The sequence came from a woman in her 70s in good health. The sequencing sample was made of blood. V gene TRBV5-1 combines with J gene TRBJ2-3; 9 bases are shared with TRBD1. The CDR3 loop is CASSATGGRDTQYF. The CDR3 DNA reads TGCGCCAGCAGCGCGACAGGGGGTCGGGATACGCAGTATTTT.